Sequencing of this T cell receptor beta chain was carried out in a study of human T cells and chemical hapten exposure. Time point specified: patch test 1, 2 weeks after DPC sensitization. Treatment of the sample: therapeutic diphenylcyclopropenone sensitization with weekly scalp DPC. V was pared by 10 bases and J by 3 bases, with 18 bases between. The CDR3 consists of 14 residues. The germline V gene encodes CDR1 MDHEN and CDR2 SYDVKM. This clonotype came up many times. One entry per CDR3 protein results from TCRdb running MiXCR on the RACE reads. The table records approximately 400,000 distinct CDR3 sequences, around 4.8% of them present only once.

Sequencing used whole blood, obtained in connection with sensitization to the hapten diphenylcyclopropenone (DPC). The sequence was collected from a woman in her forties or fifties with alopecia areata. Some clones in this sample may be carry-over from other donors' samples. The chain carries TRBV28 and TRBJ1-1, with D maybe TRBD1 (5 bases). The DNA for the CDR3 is TGTGCCACATCTCCGAGGGGAAAAGACACTGAAGCTTTCTTT. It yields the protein CATSPRGKDTEAFF.